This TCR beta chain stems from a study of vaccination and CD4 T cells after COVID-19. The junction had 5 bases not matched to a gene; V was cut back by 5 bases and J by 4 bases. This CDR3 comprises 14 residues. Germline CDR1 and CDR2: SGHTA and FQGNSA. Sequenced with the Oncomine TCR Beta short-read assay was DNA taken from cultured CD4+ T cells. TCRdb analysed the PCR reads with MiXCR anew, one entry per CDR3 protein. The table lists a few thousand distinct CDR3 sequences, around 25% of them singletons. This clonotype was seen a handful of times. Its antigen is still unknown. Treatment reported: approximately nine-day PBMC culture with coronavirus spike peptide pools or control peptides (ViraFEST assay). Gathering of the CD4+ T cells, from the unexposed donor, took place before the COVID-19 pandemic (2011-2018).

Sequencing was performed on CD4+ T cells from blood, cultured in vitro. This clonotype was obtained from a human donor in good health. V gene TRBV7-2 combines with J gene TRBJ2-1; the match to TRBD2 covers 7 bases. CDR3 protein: CASSGRGVYNEQFF. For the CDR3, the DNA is TGTGCCAGCAGCGGCCGGGGGGTATACAATGAGCAGTTCTTC.